These 9 T cell receptor beta chains were all obtained from the same sample, sequenced in a study of shared clonotypes between healthy human individuals. Clones were sequenced by immunoSEQ multiplex PCR, and TCRdb holds only the in-frame ones, with some missing. The table has about 1,900,000 clones, about 95% seen once. Only CD45RO-negative cells positively selected for CCR7 counted as naive CD8 cells, so terminally differentiated effector memory CD45RA+ cells were excluded. The sequenced material came from naive CD8+ T cells sorted from blood. Every receptor here comes from a man aged 18 to 30 in good health.

This clone has just one count. J is TRBJ1-2 and V is TRBV7-8; TRBD1 matches at 7 bases. After removal of 3 bases from V and 2 bases from J, the junction contained 3 bases not matched to a gene. Germline CDR1 reads SGHVS; CDR2 reads FQNEAQ. The CDR3 is 14 residues long. For the CDR3, the DNA is TGTGCCAGCAGCTTTGGGACAGCCAACTATGGCTACACCTTC. As protein: CASSFGTANYGYTF.

The V and J genes are TRBV10-2 and TRBJ2-1; 13 bases align to TRBD2. The trim removed 4 bases at V and 8 bases at J, leaving 2 bases unmatched. The CDR3 has 14 residues. CDR1 is WSHSY, CDR2 SAAADI, per germline. The CDR3 DNA is TGCGCCAGCAGTGGACTAGCGGGAGGCGATGAGCAGTTCTTC. The encoded protein is CASSGLAGGDEQFF.

This clone was detected once. This chain's CDR3 is CASSGLFREQFF. DNA of the CDR3: TGTGCCAGCAGTGGGCTGTTTCGGGAGCAGTTCTTC. The chain combines TRBV2 with TRBJ2-1; D remains ambiguous. Trimming left V 4 bases short and J 10 bases short, with 11 bases between. The CDR3 has 12 amino acids. Per the germline V gene, CDR1 is SNHLY and CDR2 is FYNNEI.

J is TRBJ1-2 and V is TRBV5-1; tentatively, D is TRBD1 (6 bases). CDR1 and CDR2 (germline): SGHRS, YFSETQ. Trimming removed 4 bases from V and 2 bases from J, with 18 bases in between. CDR3 size: 16 residues. CDR3 in amino acids: CASSKITGQTNYGYTF. The CDR3 DNA follows: TGCGCCAGCAGCAAAATAACCGGACAGACGAACTATGGCTACACCTTC.

The chain couples TRBV13 to TRBJ1-3; D is uncertain. The germline V and J ends were trimmed by 5 bases and 8 bases, with 16 bases remaining between them. CDR1 is PRHDT and CDR2 is FYEKMQ in the germline V gene (reference sequence). The CDR3 runs 14 residues. The CDR3 bases are TGTGCCAGCAGCGGACCCCAAAGTGGGGACACCATATATTTT. Encoded protein: CASSGPQSGDTIYF.

The rearrangement joins TRBV2 to TRBJ2-7, with D possibly TRBD1 on 5 matching bases. Germline-derived CDR1 and CDR2 are SNHLY and FYNNEI. The V and J ends lost 3 bases and 3 bases respectively, with 9 bases between them. This CDR3 contains 13 residues. Here the CDR3 reads CASSDDSYYEQYF. The CDR3 nucleotides are TGTGCCAGCAGTGATGACAGCTACTACGAGCAGTACTTC. The full variable domain, completed using reference TRBV2 and TRBJ2-7, is EPEVTQTPSHQVTQMGQEVILRCVPISNHLYFYWYRQILGQKVEFLVSFYNNEISEKSEIFDDQFSVERPDGSNFTLKIRSTKLEDSAMYFCASSDDSYYEQYFGPGTRLTVT.

Details on this clone: Other DNA sequences within the sample encode an identical CDR3. V and J are TRBV9 and TRBJ1-2, with D unclear. The V end was cut by 0 bases, the J end by 2 bases, with 8 bases between. The germline CDR1 and CDR2 sequences are SGDLS and YYNGEE. The CDR3 spans 14 residues. The CDR3 DNA is TGTGCCAGCAGCGTAGGTACGGGAAACTATGGCTACACCTTC. This gives the protein CASSVGTGNYGYTF.

As concerns this clone: Distinct nucleotide sequences in the sample also encode this CDR3. This chain uses TRBV5-6 with TRBJ1-4; weak D call: TRBD1 (5 bases). Germline V gene sequence: CDR1 SGHDT, CDR2 YYEEEE. Trimming removed 3 bases from V and 7 bases from J, with 7 bases in between. The CDR3 loop spans 12 amino acids. In nucleotides, the CDR3 is TGTGCCAGCAGCTGGGGCGGTGAAAAACTGTTTTTT. Protein sequence: CASSWGGEKLFF. The whole variable domain, filled in from reference TRBV5-6 and TRBJ1-4, reads DAGVTQSPTHLIKTRGQQVTLRCSPKSGHDTVSWYQQALGQGPQFIFQYYEEEERQRGNFPDRFSGHQFPNYSSELNVNALLLGDSALYLCASSWGGEKLFFGSGTQLSVL.

The rearrangement links TRBV7-9 to TRBJ1-5; TRBD1 aligns across 7 bases. J lost 1 base, V lost 5 bases, and 11 bases had no gene match. The germline CDR1 and CDR2 sequences are SEHNR and FQNEAQ (reference sequence). The CDR3 has 17 amino acids. As DNA, the CDR3 is TGTGCCAGCAGCCAGGATACGAACAGGGGAAGCAATCAGCCCCAGCATTTT. This encodes CASSQDTNRGSNQPQHF.